The sample holds many counts of the clone carrying this T cell receptor (beta chain). Its antigen is still unknown. The data were obtained in a study of CD8+CD57+ T cells in acquired aplastic anemia. Turning to the study itself: Sorted CD4+ and CD8+ cells gave an average of 3.2 ug of DNA. Study-level results: The number of CD8+ CDR3 sequences shared by patients and controls was roughly 30.

The use of genomic DNA as template underpinned the TCR beta VDJ and CDR3 profiling. Using its own MiXCR run on the reads, TCRdb lists one record per CDR3 protein. The data show about 130,000 distinct CDR3 sequences, with 41% seen just once and roughly 8.1% held by the top ten. The CDR3 spans 14 residues. The germline gives CDR1 SGHRS, CDR2 YFSETQ. V was clipped by 4 bases and J by 4 bases; unmatched bases: 6. Sequenced input: sorted CD4+, CD8+, or CD8+CD57+ T cells (not recorded which) from PBMCs. The TCR was taken from a human donor in good health, serving as a control. This chain links TRBV5-1 with TRBJ1-1; 8 positions agree with TRBD1. The CDR3 loop is CASSRGQGGTEAFF. In DNA, the CDR3 is TGCGCCAGCAGCCGTGGACAGGGTGGCACTGAAGCTTTCTTT.